This T cell receptor (beta chain) was recovered during a study of OX40 agonist ivuxolimab in advanced cancers. Study in general: The study enrolled dose-escalation patients with hepatocellular carcinoma, melanoma, renal cell or head and neck cancer.

Profiled with immunoSEQ multiplex PCR; TCRdb holds only in-frame clones, not every one. Seen here are around 50,000 clones, roughly 88% observed once, and the top ten hold less than 0.75%. The CDR3 is made up of 11 amino acids. Germline loops: CDR1 ENHRY, CDR2 SYGVKD. Trimming took 2 bases from V and 10 from J, leaving 6 bases between them. With respect to this clone: The antigen is not known.

Whole-study findings and limits: Expanded clones belonging to CD8+ T cells outnumbered, on average, those of CD4+. The work left the antigen specificity of expanded peripheral T cells undetermined.

Sequenced material: CD4+ or CD8+ T cells sorted from blood, taken in a trial of the OX40 agonist ivuxolimab. The source of this sequence is an adult with an advanced solid tumor such as melanoma, head and neck, liver or kidney cancer. The genes are TRBV10-3 and TRBJ2-1, with D possibly matching TRBD2 (5 bases). The CDR3 DNA sequence: TGTGCCATCAGTGAGGAGCGGGAGCAGTTCTTC. It yields the protein CAISEEREQFF.